These T cell receptor beta chains were read from a single sample in a study of blood T cell repertoires in COVID-19. Method: immunoSEQ multiplex PCR; TCRdb's copy keeps in-frame clones and lacks some. The profile shows over 60,000 clones, 70% to 90% of them singletons. The sequenced material came from peripheral blood. All receptors come from a man between 70 and 80 years old with active or convalescent COVID-19. CDR3s include the opening cysteine and the closing phenylalanine or tryptophan. Each record gives: D gene, J gene, clone size, V gene, CDR3 DNA, CDR3 protein. A D gene is named only where the DNA matches it firmly. The size field is filled for only some rows; it gives once, few, many or a size class.

>-|TRBJ2-7|-|TRBV27
TGTGCCAGCAGTAGGCAGGGAGGCGCCTACGAGCAGTACTTC
CASSRQGGAYEQYF
>TRBD1|TRBJ1-2|-|TRBV7-9
TGTGCCAGCGGGACAGGGGGTTGGGGCTACACCTTC
CASGTGGWGYTF
>TRBD1|TRBJ1-4|-|TRBV7-9
TGTGCCAGCAGCCGAGGACAGGGTAATGAAAAACTGTTTTTT
CASSRGQGNEKLFF
>-|TRBJ1-1|-|TRBV7-8
TGTGCCAGCAGCGACCGGTGGGGGGGGAACACTGAAGCTTTCTTT
CASSDRWGGNTEAFF
>TRBD1|TRBJ2-3|-|TRBV24-1
TGTGCCACCAGTACCACAGGGGGCGGCACAGATACGCAGTATTTT
CATSTTGGGTDTQYF
>-|TRBJ2-1|few|TRBV18
TGTGCCAGCTCACGATCAGACGGGAATGAGCAGTTCTTC
CASSRSDGNEQFF
>TRBD2|TRBJ2-7|-|TRBV6-5
TGTGCCAGCAAGCGGGAGCCGGACGAGCAGTACTTC
CASKREPDEQYF
>TRBD1|TRBJ2-5|-|TRBV3-1/TRBV3-2
TGTGCCAGCAGCCAACCGACAGGGTATCAAGAGACCCAGTACTTC
CASSQPTGYQETQYF
>-|TRBJ2-2|-|TRBV10-3
TGTGCCATCAGCGCAGGGGTGGCCAACACCGGGGAGCTGTTTTTT
CAISAGVANTGELFF
>TRBD1|TRBJ1-4|-|TRBV10-2
TGCGCCAGCAGGGGGACAGCAACTAATGAAAAACTGTTTTTT
CASRGTATNEKLFF
>-|TRBJ2-3|once|TRBV5-1
TGCGCCAGCAGCTTGGTAGGAGATAGCACAGATACGCAGTATTTT
CASSLVGDSTDTQYF
>TRBD1|TRBJ1-2|-|TRBV5-1
TGCGCCAGCAGCTTAGACTATCAGGGGGCTCCCTCTGGCTACACCTTC
CASSLDYQGAPSGYTF
>TRBD1|TRBJ2-5|-|TRBV28
TGTGCCAGCAGCGAACCCCGGACAGGGGAAGAGACCCAGTACTTC
CASSEPRTGEETQYF
>-|TRBJ2-5|-|TRBV19
TGTGCCAGTAGTATAAGAGGGACCCAGTACTTC
CASSIRGTQYF
>-|TRBJ1-5|once|TRBV12-3/TRBV12-4
TGTGCCAGCAGACGGGGGGATCAGCCCCAGCATTTT
CASRRGDQPQHF
>TRBD1|TRBJ1-6|-|TRBV27
TGTGCCAGCAGTTTACTTCGGACAGGGGGCGATAATTCACCCCTCCACTTT
CASSLLRTGGDNSPLHF
>TRBD1|TRBJ1-4|-|TRBV12-3/TRBV12-4
TGTGCCAGCAGGACAGGGGGCCGTGAAAAACTGTTTTTT
CASRTGGREKLFF
>TRBD1|TRBJ1-4|-|TRBV30
TGTGCCTGGAGTAGGGGGCCTAATGAAAAACTGTTTTTT
CAWSRGPNEKLFF
>-|TRBJ1-2|once|TRBV6-1
TGTGCCAGCAGTGAGGGGGGAGGGCCCTATGGCTACACCTTC
CASSEGGGPYGYTF
>-|TRBJ2-3|-|TRBV19
TGTGCCAGTAGGGGGCGCACAGATACGCAGTATTTT
CASRGRTDTQYF
>-|TRBJ2-5|-|TRBV5-4
TGTGCCAGCAGCTTAGAGGGCGTGAAGACCCAGTACTTC
CASSLEGVKTQYF
>-|TRBJ2-2|-|TRBV4-2
TGTGCCAGCAGCCAAGTGGCGGGGACCGGGGAGCTGTTTTTT
CASSQVAGTGELFF